The entry below describes one T cell receptor beta chain. Its antigen is undetermined. J was trimmed by 6 bases and V by 6 bases; bases with no gene match: 13. Germline CDR1 MNHEY, CDR2 SMNVEV (reference sequence). The CDR3 totals 16 residues. TCRdb keeps only in-frame clones here, not all; method: immunoSEQ multiplex PCR. The sample shows about 400,000 clones, 75% to 90% of them seen only once. The entry originates in a study of Ad26.COV2.S vaccination and SARS-CoV-2 variants. Study findings and constraints: Vaccinees and placebo recipients showed similar non-spike TCR breadth. Analyses that measured TCR breadth and depth may have underestimated total T cell responses.

The sample's treatment: 15 to 20 received Ad26.COV2.S at low or high dose, single or two shots; roughly five received placebo; per-sample allocation not given. On day 63 after the first injection, vaccine and placebo recipients gave samples. Whoever gave the sample was an adult aged 18-55 years in Boston. As its vector, the vaccine had Ad26, which expressed Wuhan-strain SARS-CoV-2 spike. This receptor was taken from a person between 18 and 65 years old who received the Ad26.COV2.S COVID-19 vaccine or a placebo. Sequenced here: peripheral blood, sampled in a trial of Ad26.COV2.S vaccine versus placebo. The chain has TRBV27 and TRBJ1-5; 8 positions agree with TRBD1. CDR3 in DNA: TGTGCCAGCAGGCCCTCCACAGGGGGGACGACTCAGCCCCAGCATTTT. It specifies CASRPSTGGTTQPQHF.